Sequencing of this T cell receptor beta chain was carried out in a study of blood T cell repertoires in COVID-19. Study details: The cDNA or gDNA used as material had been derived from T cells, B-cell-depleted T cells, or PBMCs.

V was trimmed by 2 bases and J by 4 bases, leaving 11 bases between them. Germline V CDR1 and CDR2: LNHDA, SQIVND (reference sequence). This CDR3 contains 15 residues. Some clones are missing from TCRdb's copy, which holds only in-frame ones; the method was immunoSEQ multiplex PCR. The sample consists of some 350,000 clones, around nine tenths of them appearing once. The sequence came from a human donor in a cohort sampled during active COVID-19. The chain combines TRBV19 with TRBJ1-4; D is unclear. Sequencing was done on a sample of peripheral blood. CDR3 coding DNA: TGTGCCAGTAGTATAAACAGAATCGATAATGAAAAACTGTTTTTT. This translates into CASSINRIDNEKLFF.